This T cell receptor beta chain was documented in a study of identical twins. Study conclusions and caveats: Insertions were reduced in abundant cord blood beta clonotypes but not in memory repertoires.

Trimming took 4 bases from V and 4 from J, leaving 12 bases between them. CDR1 is SGDLS, CDR2 YYNGEE, per germline. This CDR3 contains 14 residues. Template switching (which added a universal primer site) was used, and cDNA carried unique molecular identifiers. Each CDR3 protein gets one entry after TCRdb re-called the 5' RACE reads with MiXCR. The sample holds 1.5 million to 2 million distinct CDR3 sequences, roughly a third seen once. This clonotype was detected ten times or more. Its antigen remains unknown. The source is a newborn girl in good health. Sequenced sample: cord blood. The chain has TRBV9 and TRBJ2-1; D unresolved. The CDR3 protein is CASSPGSGYNEQFF. Here the CDR3 DNA reads TGTGCCAGCAGCCCCGGCAGTGGATACAATGAGCAGTTCTTC.